Below are 4 T cell receptor beta chains sequenced from a single sample in a study of T cells in localized non-small cell lung cancer. Method: immunoSEQ multiplex PCR; TCRdb's copy keeps in-frame clones and lacks some. The table shows roughly 26,000 clones, with 81% occurring only once. The specimen was peripheral blood, collected before any cancer treatment. The receptors originated from a man aged 35 to 69 with stage III squamous cell lung carcinoma.

V gene TRBV19 combines with J gene TRBJ2-2; perhaps TRBD1 as D (5 bases). Germline CDR1 is LNHDA and CDR2 is SQIVND (reference sequence). V lost 3 bases, J lost 6 bases, and 14 bases lay in between. The CDR3 extends over 15 amino acids. The CDR3: CASSIALTGPGELFF. CDR3 DNA sequence: TGTGCCAGTAGTATCGCCCTCACAGGCCCCGGGGAGCTGTTTTTT. The full variable domain, with the rest looked up from reference TRBV19 and TRBJ2-2, is DGGITQSPKYLFRKEGQNVTLSCEQNLNHDAMYWYRQDPGQGLRLIYYSQIVNDFQKGDIAEGYSVSREKKESFPLTVTSAQKNPTAFYLCASSIALTGPGELFFGEGSRLTVL.

The gene calls are TRBV4-2 and TRBJ1-1; 8 bases match TRBD1. Germline trimming cut 2 bases from V and 8 bases from J; bases unmatched to any gene: 7. The CDR3 is made up of 14 amino acids. Germline lookup yields CDR1 LGHNA and CDR2 YNFKEQ. The CDR3 loop reads CASSQSLQGGEAFF. DNA of the CDR3: TGTGCCAGCAGCCAAAGCCTACAGGGGGGAGAAGCTTTCTTT.

The rearrangement uses TRBV19 and TRBJ2-6; D gene uncertain. Germline-derived CDR1 and CDR2 are LNHDA and SQIVND (reference sequence). V was clipped by 4 bases and J by 0 bases, with 1 base between them. CDR3 length: 13 amino acids. In DNA, the CDR3 is TGTGCCAGTAGTAACTCTGGGGCCAACGTCCTGACTTTC. The encoded protein is CASSNSGANVLTF.

The chain employs TRBV4-2 and TRBJ1-3; D perhaps matches TRBD1 (5 bases). The germline V gene encodes CDR1 LGHNA and CDR2 YNFKEQ. This CDR3 has 14 amino acids. Trimming shortened V by 4 bases and J by 7 bases, and 14 bases separated the two germline ends. This chain's CDR3 is CASSPGFEGNTIYF. The CDR3 nucleotides read TGTGCCAGCAGCCCGGGCTTTGAGGGGAACACCATATATTTT.